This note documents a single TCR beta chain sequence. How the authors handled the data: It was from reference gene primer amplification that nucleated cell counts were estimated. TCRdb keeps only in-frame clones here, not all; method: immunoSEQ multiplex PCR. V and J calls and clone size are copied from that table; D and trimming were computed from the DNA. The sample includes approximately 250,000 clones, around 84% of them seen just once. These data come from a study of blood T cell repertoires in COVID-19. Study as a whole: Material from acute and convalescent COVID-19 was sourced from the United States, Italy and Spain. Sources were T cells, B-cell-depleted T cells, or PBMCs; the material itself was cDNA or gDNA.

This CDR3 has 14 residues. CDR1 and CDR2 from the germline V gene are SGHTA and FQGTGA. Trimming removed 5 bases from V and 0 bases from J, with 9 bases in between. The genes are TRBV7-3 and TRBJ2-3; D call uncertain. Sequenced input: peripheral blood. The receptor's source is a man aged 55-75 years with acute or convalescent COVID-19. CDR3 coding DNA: TGTGCCAGCAGCCTTAGACAAAGCACAGATACGCAGTATTTT. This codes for CASSLRQSTDTQYF.